Shown below are 32 T cell receptor beta chains from a single sample sequenced in a study of T cell changes during pregnancy in multiple sclerosis (dated by TCRdb to about 2019). Libraries were constructed by the immunoSEQ multiplex PCR assay. TCRdb obtained this table from immuneACCESS and retained in-frame rearrangements with V and J assigned. These tables miss some clones; where compared with another copy, unresolved V genes account for less than half of the shortfall, and the remainder is unexplained. Recorded for this sample are about 71,000 clones; 90% to 95% of them occurred a single time. Approximately 1.1% of the sample comes from the top ten. Sequences were derived from peripheral blood, sampled in the third trimester of pregnancy. Receptors originate from a female donor with multiple sclerosis, enrolled in a pregnancy study.

V gene TRBV12-5 combines with J gene TRBJ2-7, with D possibly matching TRBD2 (5 bases). This CDR3 has 14 amino acids. The germline V gene has CDR1 LGHNT and CDR2 FRNRAP. The V end was cut by 0 bases, the J end by 4 bases, with 10 bases between. CDR3 sequence (DNA): TGTGCTAGTGGTTTGGTATGGGAGCGGTACGAGCAGTACTTC. Translation gives CASGLVWERYEQYF. Full variable domain (outside the CDR3, taken from reference TRBV12-5 and TRBJ2-7): DARVTQTPRHKVTEMGQEVTMRCQPILGHNTVFWYRQTMMQGLELLAYFRNRAPLDDSGMPKDRFSAEMPDATLATLKIQPSEPRDSAVYFCASGLVWERYEQYFGPGTRLTVT.

This chain uses TRBV30 with TRBJ1-1; perhaps TRBD1 as D (6 bases). The CDR3 covers 16 residues. Germline V lookup: CDR1 GTSNPN, CDR2 SVGIG (reference sequence). The V and J ends lost 4 bases and 0 bases respectively, with 18 bases between them. CDR3 DNA: TGTGCCTGGACTCCCCGCTGGCGGGGGCTGAACACTGAAGCTTTCTTT. It translates to CAWTPRWRGLNTEAFF.

V is TRBV5-1 and J is TRBJ2-2, with D possibly being TRBD1 (6 bases). This CDR3 is 15 amino acids long. Germline-derived CDR1 and CDR2 are SGHRS and YFSETQ. Trimming took 1 base from V and 4 from J, leaving 11 bases between them. Written as DNA, the CDR3 is TGCGCCAGCAGCTTGTCCGGACAGATCACCGGGGAGCTGTTTTTT. Translating gives CASSLSGQITGELFF.

This rearrangement joins TRBV30 to TRBJ1-5; a weak D match, TRBD1 (6 bases). Trimming stripped 4 bases from V and 5 bases from J, with 24 bases between. This CDR3 is 17 amino acids long. Germline loops: CDR1 GTSNPN, CDR2 SVGIG (reference sequence). CDR3 coding DNA: TGTGCCTGGACCCCAAAGAGGGGGTCGTTTGTCGATCAGCCCCAGCATTTT. It translates to CAWTPKRGSFVDQPQHF.

The J gene is TRBJ1-1, the V gene TRBV19; 7 positions agree with TRBD1. Germline CDR1 and CDR2: LNHDA and SQIVND (reference sequence). The length of the CDR3 is 13 residues. The V and J ends lost 7 bases and 2 bases, in that order; junction bases with no gene match: 4. In DNA, the CDR3 is TGTGCCAGTATCGACAGGGACAACACTGAAGCTTTCTTT. Translated, it gives CASIDRDNTEAFF.

This chain connects TRBV7-2 to TRBJ1-2; TRBD1 matches 10 bases. CDR1 is SGHTA, CDR2 FQGNSA, per germline. The CDR3 has 15 amino acids. V trimming: 5 bases; J trimming: 2 bases; junction bases outside the gene matches: 5. This chain's CDR3 is CASSHGQGGNYGYTF. In DNA form, the CDR3 reads TGTGCCAGCAGCCATGGACAGGGGGGGAACTATGGCTACACCTTC. Based on the CDR3 plus reference TRBV7-2 and TRBJ1-2, the full variable domain is GAGVSQSPSNKVTEKGKDVELRCDPISGHTALYWYRQSLGQGLEFLIYFQGNSAPDKSGLPSDRFSAERTGGSVSTLTIQRTQQEDSAVYLCASSHGQGGNYGYTFGSGTRLTVV.

This chain uses TRBV5-4 with TRBJ1-2; tentative D call: TRBD1 (6 bases). From germline, CDR1 is SGHNT and CDR2 YYREEE (reference sequence). Trimming cost V 5 bases and J 6 bases, with 17 bases left between them. The CDR3 loop spans 14 amino acids. CDR3 in DNA: TGTGCCAGCAGGACGAAGGACAGCTTTGATGGCTACACCTTC. Its translation: CASRTKDSFDGYTF.

The chain joins TRBV29-1 to TRBJ1-1; perhaps TRBD1 as D (6 bases). The ends were cut back, 4 bases at V and 1 base at J, with 13 bases in the middle. Germline CDR1 SQVTM, CDR2 ANQGSEA. This CDR3 has 14 residues. The CDR3 sequence: CSVVGQTGNTEAFF. The CDR3 DNA reads as TGCAGCGTTGTAGGACAGACAGGGAACACTGAAGCTTTCTTT.

The rearrangement uses TRBV2 and TRBJ1-5; TRBD1 matches at 9 bases. The CDR3 is 17 residues long. CDR1 is SNHLY and CDR2 is FYNNEI in the germline V gene. J lost 4 bases, V lost 4 bases, and 11 bases had no gene match. The CDR3 DNA is TGTGCCAGCAGTGGGGGGACAGGGACAGTAGCAAATCAGCCCCAGCATTTT. Encoded protein: CASSGGTGTVANQPQHF.

This clone was counted a single time. This rearrangement joins TRBV7-9 to TRBJ2-2; a possible D gene is TRBD1 (5 bases). Germline CDR1 and CDR2: SEHNR and FQNEAQ (reference sequence). The germline V and J ends were trimmed by 8 bases and 3 bases, with 13 bases remaining between them. The CDR3 covers 14 residues. The CDR3 DNA reads TGTGCCAGCCTGAAGGGGCAGGACACCGGGGAGCTGTTTTTT. Protein product: CASLKGQDTGELFF.

This chain links TRBV7-4 with TRBJ1-2; D may be TRBD1 (5 bases). This CDR3 comprises 13 residues. The V gene's germline CDR1 is SGHVT and CDR2 SQSDAQ. V lost 3 bases and J lost 6, with 11 bases in between. CDR3 nucleotides: TGTGCCAGCAGCTTCAGGGCCCGTGATGGCTACACCTTC. It encodes CASSFRARDGYTF.

V gene TRBV6-5 combines with J gene TRBJ1-2; 8 nucleotides line up with TRBD1. Germline CDR1 reads MNHEY; CDR2 reads SVGAGI. The CDR3 runs to 15 residues. V was pared by 2 bases and J by 5 bases, with 7 bases of the junction left unmatched. CDR3 sequence reads: CASSYGAGGAYGYTF. CDR3 in DNA: TGTGCCAGCAGTTACGGGGCAGGGGGCGCATATGGCTACACCTTC.

The V gene is TRBV19, the J gene TRBJ1-1, with D possibly being TRBD1 (6 bases). Trimming removed 7 bases from V and 5 bases from J, with 17 bases in between. This CDR3 is 14 amino acids long. Germline V gives CDR1 LNHDA, CDR2 SQIVND (reference sequence). CDR3 protein: CASTYLGARTEAFF. The DNA of the CDR3 is TGTGCCAGTACCTATTTGGGGGCGAGGACTGAAGCTTTCTTT.

The genes are TRBV11-2 and TRBJ2-3; no clear D gene. Germline values: CDR1 SGHAT, CDR2 FQNNGV. The CDR3 consists of 14 residues. V was pared by 0 bases and J by 4 bases, with 8 bases between. This CDR3 reads CASSLDPGSDTQYF. In nucleotides, the CDR3 is TGTGCCAGCAGCTTAGATCCTGGCTCAGATACGCAGTATTTT.

This rearrangement joins TRBV7-2 to TRBJ2-5; D ambiguous. V lost 2 bases, J lost 1 base, and 8 bases lay in between. CDR1 and CDR2 from the germline V gene are SGHTA and FQGNSA. This CDR3 contains 14 residues. CDR3 residues: CASSLRRGQETQYF. DNA for the CDR3: TGTGCCAGCAGCTTACGGCGCGGCCAAGAGACCCAGTACTTC.

The V gene is TRBV7-6, the J gene TRBJ2-7; 7 nucleotides match TRBD1. CDR3 length equals 15 residues. Trimming at V came to 3 bases and at J to 2 bases, leaving 7 bases not matched to a gene. Germline values: CDR1 SGHVS, CDR2 FNYEAQ. The CDR3 nucleotides are TGTGCCAGCAGCTTGGAACAGGGGAAAACCTACGAGCAGTACTTC. Encoded protein: CASSLEQGKTYEQYF.

The rearrangement uses TRBV7-9 and TRBJ1-4; 7 bases map to TRBD1. The CDR3 length is 16 residues. Germline CDR1 is SEHNR and CDR2 is FQNEAQ (reference sequence). The trim removed 1 base at V and 7 bases at J, leaving 9 bases unmatched. The CDR3 region is CASSLGYRTGGEKLFF. CDR3 bases: TGTGCCAGCAGCTTAGGATACAGGACAGGTGGTGAAAAACTGTTTTTT.

The chain employs TRBV29-1 and TRBJ2-2; maybe TRBD2 (6 bases). V was pared by 7 bases and J by 8 bases, with 11 bases between. This CDR3 has 11 amino acids. The V gene's germline CDR1 is SQVTM and CDR2 ANQGSEA. DNA for the CDR3: TGCAGCGCCCTACTAGCAGGGGAGCTGTTTTTT. This translates into CSALLAGELFF.

The genes are TRBV7-9 and TRBJ2-2; TRBD2 agrees at 15 bases. The CDR3 loop spans 15 amino acids. In germline, CDR1 is SEHNR, CDR2 FQNEAQ (reference sequence). V gave up 7 bases and J gave up 5 bases; unmatched junction bases: 2. The CDR3 DNA reads as TGTGCCAGCAAGGGGACTAGCGGGAGGACCGGGGAGCTGTTTTTT. Translating it yields CASKGTSGRTGELFF.

The chain combines TRBV25-1 with TRBJ2-7, with 12 bases matching TRBD1. In germline, CDR1 is MGHDK, CDR2 SYGVNS. V gave up 8 bases and J gave up 7 bases; unmatched junction bases: 6. The CDR3 has 13 residues. The CDR3 here is CASSGQGAGEQYF. The CDR3 region has the DNA TGTGCCAGCTCGGGACAGGGGGCTGGGGAGCAGTACTTC.

The chain links TRBV6-5 to TRBJ2-3; D may be TRBD2 (6 bases). Trimming pared 8 bases from V and 2 bases from J, leaving 11 bases between. This CDR3 has 13 residues. In germline, CDR1 is MNHEY, CDR2 SVGAGI. This CDR3 reads CASYERVTDTQYF. The CDR3 DNA reads TGTGCCAGCTATGAGCGGGTCACAGATACGCAGTATTTT.

The gene calls are TRBV28 and TRBJ1-5; TRBD1 aligns across 10 bases. The V gene's germline CDR1 is MDHEN and CDR2 SYDVKM. CDR3 size: 13 residues. The J segment lost 6 bases and the V segment lost 6 bases, leaving 2 bases of the junction unmatched. CDR3 in DNA: TGTGCCAGCAGGACAGGGGGCTTTCAGCCCCAGCATTTT. Its protein is CASRTGGFQPQHF.

The chain joins TRBV6-1 to TRBJ2-2, with 8 bases lining up with TRBD2. Germline V gene sequence: CDR1 MNHNS, CDR2 SASEGT. V lost 5 bases to trimming and J lost 4 bases; unmatched junction nucleotides: 6. The CDR3 consists of 15 residues. CDR3 residues: CASSRSGTLTGELFF. CDR3 nucleotide sequence: TGTGCCAGCAGTCGTAGCGGGACCCTCACCGGGGAGCTGTTTTTT.

The V and J genes are TRBV7-2 and TRBJ2-3; D is unclear. The CDR3 extends over 12 amino acids. Germline V gene sequence: CDR1 SGHTA, CDR2 FQGNSA. The germline V and J ends were trimmed by 5 bases and 4 bases, with 7 bases remaining between them. DNA for the CDR3: TGTGCCAGCAGCCCTGCGGCAGATACGCAGTATTTT. Translation: CASSPAADTQYF. Using reference TRBV7-2 and TRBJ2-3 for the parts outside the CDR3, the full variable domain is GAGVSQSPSNKVTEKGKDVELRCDPISGHTALYWYRQSLGQGLEFLIYFQGNSAPDKSGLPSDRFSAERTGGSVSTLTIQRTQQEDSAVYLCASSPAADTQYFGPGTRLTVL.

The chain links TRBV14 to TRBJ2-7; TRBD1 matches 8 bases. The CDR3 runs 13 residues. The V gene end was trimmed by 2 bases and the J gene end by 8 bases; junction bases not matched to a gene: 5. The germline gives CDR1 SGHDN, CDR2 FVKESK. Here the CDR3 reads CASSQIRQGQQYF. As DNA, the CDR3 is TGTGCCAGCAGCCAAATAAGACAGGGGCAGCAGTACTTC. The full variable domain, completed using reference TRBV14 and TRBJ2-7, is EAGVTQFPSHSVIEKGQTVTLRCDPISGHDNLYWYRRVMGKEIKFLLHFVKESKQDESGMPNNRFLAERTGGTYSTLKVQPAELEDSGVYFCASSQIRQGQQYFGPGTRLTVT.

This chain joins TRBV5-4 and TRBJ2-3; D perhaps matches TRBD2 (5 bases). Trimming cost V 3 bases and J 5 bases, with 19 bases left between them. Germline lookup yields CDR1 SGHNT and CDR2 YYREEE (reference sequence). This CDR3 has 16 amino acids. The CDR3 reads CASSSQARALKDTQYF. In nucleotides, the CDR3 is TGTGCCAGCAGCTCCCAGGCGAGGGCTCTCAAAGATACGCAGTATTTT.

The V call is TRBV2, the J call TRBJ1-5, with 9 bases lining up with TRBD1. Germline V gene sequence: CDR1 SNHLY, CDR2 FYNNEI. J gave up 4 bases and V 3 bases, and 4 bases lay outside the gene matches. The CDR3 is made up of 15 amino acids. In nucleotides, the CDR3 is TGTGCCAGCAGTGAGGGACAGGGACCTAATCAGCCCCAGCATTTT. Amino acids: CASSEGQGPNQPQHF.

This rearrangement joins TRBV12-1 to TRBJ2-1; TRBD2 is taken as the D call from the table, unchecked against the DNA. TRBV12-1 is a pseudogene. The CDR3 covers 14 residues. The CDR3 sequence: CASSFVGEDNEQFF. Here the CDR3 DNA reads TGTGCCAGCAGCTTTGTGGGAGAGGACAATGAGCAGTTCTTC.

J is TRBJ2-3 and V is TRBV5-1; possibly TRBD2 for D (5 bases). The CDR3 runs to 13 residues. The germline gives CDR1 SGHRS, CDR2 YFSETQ. Trimming left V 1 base short and J 6 bases short, with 9 bases between. CDR3: CASSLPGIDTQYF. The CDR3 DNA sequence: TGCGCCAGCAGCTTGCCCGGGATTGATACGCAGTATTTT.

V and J are TRBV4-1 and TRBJ1-6; a weak D match, TRBD1 (5 bases). Trimming pared 4 bases from V and 7 bases from J, leaving 17 bases between. There are 16 residues in the CDR3. Germline lookup yields CDR1 MGHRA and CDR2 YSYEKL. The DNA for the CDR3 is TGCGCCAGCAGCCCAGAAGAGGGACTTTTCAATTCACCCCTCCACTTT. Its protein is CASSPEEGLFNSPLHF.

The chain links TRBV7-2 to TRBJ2-5; weak D call: TRBD1 (5 bases). V was clipped by 5 bases and J by 5 bases, with 12 bases between them. The length of the CDR3 is 13 residues. Per the germline V gene, CDR1 is SGHTA and CDR2 is FQGNSA. CDR3 loop: CASSPSSGETQYF. CDR3 bases: TGTGCCAGCAGCCCCTCCTCAGGGGAGACCCAGTACTTC.

This clone is a singleton in its sample. CDR3 DNA sequence: TGTGCCAGCACCTTCAGGGAAGATAGCACAGATACGCAGTATTTT. Translation: CASTFREDSTDTQYF. The chain recombines TRBV4-2 with TRBJ2-3; a possible D gene is TRBD1 (5 bases). The CDR3 consists of 15 residues. Germline V gene sequence: CDR1 LGHNA, CDR2 YNFKEQ. Trimming stripped 7 bases from V and 0 bases from J, with 14 bases between.